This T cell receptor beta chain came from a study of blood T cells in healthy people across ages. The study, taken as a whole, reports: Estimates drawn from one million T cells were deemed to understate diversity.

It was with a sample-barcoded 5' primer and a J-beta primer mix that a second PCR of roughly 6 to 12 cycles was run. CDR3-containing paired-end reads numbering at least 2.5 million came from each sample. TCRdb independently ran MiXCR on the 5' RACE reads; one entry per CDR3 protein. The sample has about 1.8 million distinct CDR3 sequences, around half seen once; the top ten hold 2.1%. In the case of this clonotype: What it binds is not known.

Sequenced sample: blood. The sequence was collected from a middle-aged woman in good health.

The CDR3 sequence is CATSDAGGGLYNEQFF. In nucleotides, the CDR3 is TGTGCCACCAGTGATGCGGGCGGGGGCCTCTACAATGAGCAGTTCTTC. The chain recombines TRBV24-1 with TRBJ2-1, with D tentatively TRBD2 (7 bases). The germline V and J ends were trimmed by 3 bases and 3 bases, with 14 bases remaining between them. The CDR3 length is 16 residues. In germline, CDR1 is KGHDR, CDR2 SFDVKD.